This T cell receptor (beta chain) was documented in a study of T cell responses to AZD1222 COVID-19 vaccine. Produced via immunoSEQ multiplex PCR; TCRdb's table is partial and in-frame only. Here the sample spans some 150,000 clones, approximately 90% being singletons. The CDR3 runs to 14 residues. After removal of 1 base from V and 7 bases from J, the junction contained 8 bases not matched to a gene. Germline V lookup: CDR1 SGDLS, CDR2 YYNGEE. This specimen was peripheral blood, taken on day 0 of AZD1222 vaccination. This TCR was sampled from an adult in good health. V and J are TRBV9 and TRBJ2-7, with TRBD1 identical over 7 bases. The CDR3 here is CASSVQEGAWEQYF. CDR3 DNA sequence: TGTGCCAGCAGCGTACAAGAGGGGGCTTGGGAGCAGTACTTC.